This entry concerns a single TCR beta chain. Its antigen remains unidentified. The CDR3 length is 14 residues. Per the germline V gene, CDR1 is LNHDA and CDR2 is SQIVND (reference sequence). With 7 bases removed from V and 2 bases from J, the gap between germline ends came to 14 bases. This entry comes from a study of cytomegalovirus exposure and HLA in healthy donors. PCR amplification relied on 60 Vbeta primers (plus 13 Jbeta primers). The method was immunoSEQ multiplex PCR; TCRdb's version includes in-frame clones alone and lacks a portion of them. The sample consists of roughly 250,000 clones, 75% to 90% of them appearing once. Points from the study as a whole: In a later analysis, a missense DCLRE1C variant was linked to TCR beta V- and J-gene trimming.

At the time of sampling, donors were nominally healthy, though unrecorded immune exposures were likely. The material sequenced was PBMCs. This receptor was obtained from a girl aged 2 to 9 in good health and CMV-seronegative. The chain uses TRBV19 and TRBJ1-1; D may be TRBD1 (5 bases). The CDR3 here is CASTEEGLNTEAFF. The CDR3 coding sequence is TGTGCCAGTACGGAGGAGGGGCTAAACACTGAAGCTTTCTTT.